This T cell receptor (beta chain) was documented in a study of blood T cell repertoires in COVID-19. This clone was counted a single time. Trimming pared 0 bases from V and 6 bases from J, leaving 13 bases between. This CDR3 is built from 15 residues. The germline gives CDR1 WNHNN, CDR2 SYGVQD (reference sequence). Sequenced by immunoSEQ multiplex PCR; TCRdb stores in-frame clones only, minus some. In the table there are about 270,000 clones, under 90% of which are singletons. The sample comprised PBMCs or T cells enriched from blood (not recorded which). The genes are TRBV10-1 and TRBJ2-3; D ambiguous. The TCR comes from a young man who had recovered from COVID-19. The CDR3 here is CASSESIAAGDTQYF. The CDR3 nucleotides read TGCGCCAGCAGTGAGTCGATTGCTGCCGGGGATACGCAGTATTTT.